The clone carrying this TCR beta chain was seen a handful of times. Its target is not known. Before extraction, the whole blood was not fractionated, and total RNA was taken from it. During construction of the library, unique molecular identifiers were attached to individual cDNA molecules for quantitative, reproducible TCR counting. Original methodology: A per-sample median of roughly 100,000 TCRs was observed, with a range of roughly 20,000 to 690,600. TCRdb redid the calling of the reads with MiXCR, one entry per CDR3 protein. These V and J calls originate from TCRdb's pipeline instead of the authors' own analysis. This table has 95,000 to 150,000 distinct CDR3 sequences, approximately 9.3% appearing once. This sample is drawn from a study of human T cells and chemical hapten exposure. Study overall: TCR yields differed between samples (mainly from small differences in pooled library volume). Study observations and caveats: The number of TCRs above 1 in 1000 frequency did not change after DPC sensitization.

Germline CDR1 is PRHDT and CDR2 is FYEKMQ (reference sequence). V shed 7 bases and J shed 8 bases, with 14 bases lying between them. This CDR3 is 12 amino acids long. Source material: whole blood. J is TRBJ1-2 and V is TRBV13; D might be TRBD1 (5 bases). The sequence was obtained from a human donor in good health. Some clones in this sample may be carry-over from other donors' samples. In DNA, the CDR3 is TGTGCCAGCACTCAAGGGGCTTACGGCTACACCTTC. It is translated as CASTQGAYGYTF. The full variable domain, completed using reference TRBV13 and TRBJ1-2, is AAGVIQSPRHLIKEKRETATLKCYPIPRHDTVYWYQQGPGQDPQFLISFYEKMQSDKGSIPDRFSAQQFSDYHSELNMSSLELGDSALYFCASTQGAYGYTFGSGTRLTVV.